The clone carrying this T cell receptor (beta chain) was observed a few times. Its antigen is unknown. The data originate from a study of T cells in Graves' hyperthyroidism and ophthalmopathy. The study's findings and limits: Separating ophthalmopathy from stable hyperthyroidism was achieved by a 13 V-J model. The model anticipated ophthalmopathy a median about 7.1 months pre-onset. Most thyroid clonotypes expanded above 0.001 were also detected in blood.

Not enrolled were patients with uncontrolled infection, other autoimmune disease, pregnancy or lactation. Amplified TCR beta CDR3 regions derived from RNA transcripts. The HTBI primer set served for first-round RT-PCR of the TCR CDR3. TCRdb independently ran MiXCR on the multiplex PCR reads; one entry per CDR3 protein. Here the sample spans hundreds of thousands of distinct CDR3 sequences, around 45% being singletons. The germline CDR1 and CDR2 sequences are SQVTM and ANQGSEA. This CDR3 is built from 12 residues. V was pared by 5 bases and J by 4 bases, with 4 bases of the junction left unmatched. The chain combines TRBV29-1 with TRBJ1-2; 7 positions match TRBD1. The clonotype comes from a woman younger than 35 with Graves' hyperthyroidism. Material for sequencing was peripheral blood or thyroid tissue (not recorded which). The CDR3: CSVRQGGYGYTF. As DNA, the CDR3 is TGCAGCGTTAGACAGGGAGGCTATGGCTACACCTTC.